The sequence of this T cell receptor (beta chain) was determined in a study of blood T cell repertoires in COVID-19. V dropped 2 bases and J dropped 0; count of bases not matched to a gene: 5. The V gene's germline CDR1 is SGHTA and CDR2 FQGNSA. The CDR3 loop spans 16 amino acids. The assay was immunoSEQ multiplex PCR, and TCRdb's table has in-frame clones only and misses some. This table holds 150,000 to 200,000 clones, 87% found once. Specimen: peripheral blood. This sequence joins TRBV7-2 and TRBJ2-3; 7 bases are a match to TRBD1. This TCR was recovered from a man aged 18 to 30 with active or convalescent COVID-19. CDR3: CASSLMGQKSTDTQYF. The CDR3 DNA follows: TGTGCCAGCAGCTTAATGGGACAGAAAAGCACAGATACGCAGTATTTT.